This TCR beta chain was sequenced in a study of T-cell reconstitution after alpha-beta-depleted transplantation in children. This clonotype was seen many times. Antigen: not known. Broader study findings: Where alpha-beta T cells came from about two months after transplant was reportedly several hundred expanded graft clones. T-cell numbers and diversity one year post-transplant derived largely from freshly generated T cells.

Researchers prepared the TCRbeta library using unique molecular identifiers, the study reports. TCRdb independently ran MiXCR on the PCR reads; one entry per CDR3 protein. The profile shows approximately 98,000 distinct CDR3 sequences, 6.4% of them singletons. Per germline, CDR1 MDHEN and CDR2 SYDVKM. The CDR3 is 15 amino acids. V lost 3 bases to trimming and J lost 4 bases; unmatched junction nucleotides: 2. This chain links TRBV28 with TRBJ2-2; 10 bases align to TRBD2. The source is a male patient aged 2-15 years who had a stem cell transplant for acute lymphoblastic leukemia, so the T cells may come from the graft donor. Sequenced material: PBMCs, mostly from graft donor cells, taken 360 days after TCRalphabeta/CD19-depleted stem cell transplant. The CDR3 nucleotides read TGTGCCAGCAGTTTTAGCGGGAGGCTCACCGGGGAGCTGTTTTTT. Protein: CASSFSGRLTGELFF.